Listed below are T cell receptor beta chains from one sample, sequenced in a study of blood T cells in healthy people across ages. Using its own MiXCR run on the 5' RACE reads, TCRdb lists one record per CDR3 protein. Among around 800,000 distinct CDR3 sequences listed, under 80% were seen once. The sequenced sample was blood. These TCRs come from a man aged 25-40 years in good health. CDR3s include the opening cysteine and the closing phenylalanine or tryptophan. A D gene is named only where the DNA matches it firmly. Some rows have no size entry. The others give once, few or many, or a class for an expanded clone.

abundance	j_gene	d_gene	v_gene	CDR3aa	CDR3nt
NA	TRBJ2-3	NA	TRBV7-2	CASSLALPTSTDTQYF	TGTGCCAGCAGCTTAGCCCTTCCTACTAGCACAGATACGCAGTATTTT
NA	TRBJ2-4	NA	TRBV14	CASSLHVGADIQYF	TGTGCCAGCAGCCTACACGTTGGTGCCGACATTCAGTACTTC
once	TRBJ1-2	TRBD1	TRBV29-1	CSVEEGTGGYYGYTF	TGCAGCGTTGAAGAGGGGACAGGGGGCTACTATGGCTACACCTTC
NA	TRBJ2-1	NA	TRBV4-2	CASSQEHAGSYNEQFF	TGTGCCAGCAGCCAAGAACACGCTGGCTCCTACAATGAGCAGTTCTTC
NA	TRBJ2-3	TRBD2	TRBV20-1	CSARGLAGEGRTQYF	TGCAGTGCTAGGGGACTAGCGGGGGAGGGTCGCACGCAGTATTTT
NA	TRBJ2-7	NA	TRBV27	CASSWRGSSSYEQYF	TGTGCCAGCAGTTGGCGGGGCAGTAGCTCCTACGAGCAGTACTTC
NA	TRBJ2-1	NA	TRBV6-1	CASSPDFEQFF	TGTGCCAGCAGTCCAGACTTTGAGCAGTTCTTC
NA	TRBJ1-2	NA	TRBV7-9	CASSFNTRDAGYTF	TGTGCCAGCAGCTTCAACACCCGGGACGCTGGCTACACCTTC
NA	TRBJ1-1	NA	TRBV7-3	CARIPRTAFEAFF	TGTGCCAGAATCCCCCGGACAGCCTTTGAAGCTTTCTTT
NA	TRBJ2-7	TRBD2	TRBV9	CASSVEAGDREQYF	TGTGCCAGCAGCGTCGAAGCGGGGGATCGCGAGCAGTACTTC
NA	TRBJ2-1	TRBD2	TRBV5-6	CASSLGTSGGIKNEQFF	TGTGCCAGCAGCTTGGGAACTAGCGGGGGTATTAAGAATGAGCAGTTCTTC
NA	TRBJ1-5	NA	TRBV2	CASCQGNQPQHF	TGTGCCAGCTGCCAGGGCAATCAGCCCCAGCATTTT
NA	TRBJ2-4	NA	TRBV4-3	CASSQEVWGSTYGQYF	TGCGCCAGCAGCCAAGAGGTCTGGGGATCGACCTACGGGCAGTACTTC
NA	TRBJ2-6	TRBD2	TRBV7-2	CASSLPPGTSGGANVLTF	TGTGCCAGCAGCTTACCCCCCGGGACTAGCGGGGGGGCCAACGTCCTGACTTTC
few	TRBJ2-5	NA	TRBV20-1	CSARDSRETQYF	TGCAGTGCTAGAGATAGCAGGGAGACCCAGTACTTC
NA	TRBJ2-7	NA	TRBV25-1	CASGGQGRHEQYF	TGTGCCAGCGGGGGGCAGGGGCGCCACGAGCAGTACTTC
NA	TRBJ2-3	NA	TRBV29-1	CSVAVTVSTETQYF	TGCAGCGTTGCTGTGACAGTCAGCACAGAGACGCAGTATTTT
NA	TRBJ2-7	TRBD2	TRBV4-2	CASSQGGGEIEQYF	TGTGCCAGCAGCCAAGGGGGGGGTGAGATCGAGCAGTACTTC
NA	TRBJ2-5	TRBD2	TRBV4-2	CASSQGGLAGGLWQETQYF	TGTGCCAGCAGCCAAGGCGGACTAGCGGGGGGGCTATGGCAAGAGACCCAGTACTTC
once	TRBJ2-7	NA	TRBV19	CASSIGGNYEQYF	TGTGCCAGTAGTATAGGGGGGAACTACGAGCAGTACTTC
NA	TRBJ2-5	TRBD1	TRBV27	CASSPTGKETQYF	TGTGCCAGCAGTCCGACAGGGAAGGAGACCCAGTACTTC
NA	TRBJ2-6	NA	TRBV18	CASTGNSGSNVLTF	TGTGCCAGCACGGGGAATTCTGGGTCCAACGTCCTGACTTTC
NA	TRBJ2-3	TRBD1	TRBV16	CASSQGTGPDTQYF	TGTGCCAGCAGCCAAGGGACAGGTCCAGATACGCAGTATTTT
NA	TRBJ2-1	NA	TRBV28	CASSSTATIDEQFF	TGTGCCAGCAGTTCTACAGCGACTATTGATGAGCAGTTCTTC
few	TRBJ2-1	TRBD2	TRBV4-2	CASSQVSGGIYNEQFF	TGTGCCAGCAGCCAAGTGAGCGGGGGAATTTACAATGAGCAGTTCTTC
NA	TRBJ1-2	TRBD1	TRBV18	CASSAGQSANYGYTF	TGTGCCAGCTCAGCGGGACAGTCGGCTAACTATGGCTACACCTTC
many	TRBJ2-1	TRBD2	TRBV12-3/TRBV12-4	CASSLAERGVGNEQFF	TGTGCCAGCAGTTTAGCGGAGCGGGGGGTTGGAAATGAGCAGTTCTTC
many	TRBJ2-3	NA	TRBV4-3	CASSQDRAGADTQYF	TGCGCCAGCAGCCAAGATAGGGCAGGGGCAGATACGCAGTATTTT
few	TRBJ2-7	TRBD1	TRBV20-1	CSARDGGQYYEQYF	TGCAGTGCTAGAGATGGGGGACAGTACTACGAGCAGTACTTC
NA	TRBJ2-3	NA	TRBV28	CASSTRGTQYF	TGTGCCAGCAGCACCCGGGGCACGCAGTATTTT
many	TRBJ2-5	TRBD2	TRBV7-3	CASSLVPGLQETQYF	TGTGCCAGCAGCTTGGTCCCGGGACTACAAGAGACCCAGTACTTC
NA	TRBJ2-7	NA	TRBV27	CASSFVGRDYEQYF	TGTGCCAGCAGTTTCGTGGGCAGGGATTACGAGCAGTACTTC
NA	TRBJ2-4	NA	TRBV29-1	CSVLGSKNIQYF	TGCAGCGTCCTAGGCTCCAAAAACATTCAGTACTTC
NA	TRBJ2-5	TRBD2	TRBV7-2	CASSQGLGYQETQYF	TGTGCCAGCAGCCAGGGACTAGGGTACCAAGAGACCCAGTACTTC
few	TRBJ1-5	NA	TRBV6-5	CASSGPGPNQPQHF	TGTGCCAGCAGTGGACCGGGACCCAATCAGCCCCAGCATTTT
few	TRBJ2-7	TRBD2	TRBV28	CASSLLGAGASYEQYF	TGTGCCAGCAGTTTATTGGGAGCGGGGGCCTCCTACGAGCAGTACTTC
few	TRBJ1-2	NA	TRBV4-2	CASSRTERGYTF	TGTGCCAGCAGCCGGACAGAGCGAGGCTACACCTTC
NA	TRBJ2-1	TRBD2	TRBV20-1	CSARGGGPSNEQFF	TGCAGTGCTAGGGGCGGGGGGCCCAGCAATGAGCAGTTCTTC
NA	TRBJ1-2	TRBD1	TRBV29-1	CSVEEGQGGNGYTF	TGCAGCGTTGAAGAGGGGCAAGGGGGCAATGGCTACACCTTC
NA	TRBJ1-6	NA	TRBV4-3	CASSQDDYSPLHF	TGCGCCAGCAGCCAAGATGACTATTCACCCCTCCACTTT
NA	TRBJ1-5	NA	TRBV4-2	CASSQEGRGGGNQPQHF	TGTGCCAGCAGCCAAGAGGGCAGAGGAGGGGGCAATCAGCCCCAGCATTTT
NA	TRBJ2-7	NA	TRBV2	CASKGQFLSYEQYF	TGTGCCAGCAAAGGACAATTTCTTTCCTACGAGCAGTACTTC
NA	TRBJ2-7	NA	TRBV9	CASSVAEGVYEQYF	TGTGCCAGCAGCGTAGCTGAGGGGGTCTACGAGCAGTACTTC
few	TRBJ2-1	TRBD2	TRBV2	CASKASGGGEQFF	TGTGCCAGCAAAGCTAGCGGGGGAGGTGAGCAGTTCTTC
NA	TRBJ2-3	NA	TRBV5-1	CASSLGKMNTDTQYF	TGCGCCAGCAGCTTGGGCAAGATGAACACAGATACGCAGTATTTT
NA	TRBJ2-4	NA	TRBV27	CASSPTLFLAKNIQYF	TGTGCCAGCAGTCCCACCCTGTTTCTAGCCAAAAACATTCAGTACTTC
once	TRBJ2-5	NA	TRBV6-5	CASSNPRETQYF	TGTGCCAGCAGTAACCCCCGGGAGACCCAGTACTTC
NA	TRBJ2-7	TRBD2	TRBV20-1	CSARALAALNEQYF	TGCAGTGCTAGGGCGCTAGCGGCCTTAAACGAGCAGTACTTC
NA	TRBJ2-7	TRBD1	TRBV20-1	CSAARQGHYEQYF	TGCAGTGCTGCCCGACAGGGCCACTACGAGCAGTACTTC
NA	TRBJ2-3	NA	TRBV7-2	CASSLLRGNTQYF	TGTGCCAGCAGCTTATTGAGGGGAAATACGCAGTATTTT
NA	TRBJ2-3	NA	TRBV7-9	CASSQEALSTDTQYF	TGTGCCAGCAGCCAGGAAGCCCTAAGCACAGATACGCAGTATTTT